These 25 T cell receptor beta chains were sequenced from one sample in a study of identical twins. MiXCR, run by TCRdb on the 5' RACE reads, gives a single entry per CDR3 protein. The table records roughly 690,000 distinct CDR3 sequences, around 6.1% of them present only once. Specimen: naive T cells sorted from blood. The receptors here all came from a man younger than 35 in good health.

This clonotype has at least ten counts. The chain employs TRBV4-2 and TRBJ2-1, with 11 bases fitting TRBD1. The CDR3 extends over 14 amino acids. Germline lookup yields CDR1 LGHNA and CDR2 YNFKEQ. The V and J ends lost 4 bases and 8 bases, in that order; junction bases with no gene match: 4. DNA of the CDR3: TGTGCCAGCAGCCTGGGACAGGGGGGCGATGAGCAGTTCTTC. Its protein product is CASSLGQGGDEQFF.

The V gene is TRBV7-8, the J gene TRBJ2-3; the D gene is possibly TRBD1 (5 bases). The V gene lost 4 bases and the J gene lost 0 bases, with 14 bases spanning the gap. Germline CDR1 is SGHVS and CDR2 is FQNEAQ. CDR3 length: 16 residues. The CDR3 bases are TGTGCCAGCAGCTCGGATGACAGACTGAGCACAGATACGCAGTATTTT. Protein product: CASSSDDRLSTDTQYF. Filled out from reference TRBV7-8 and TRBJ2-3, the complete variable domain reads GAGVSQSPRYKVAKRGQDVALRCDPISGHVSLFWYQQALGQGPEFLTYFQNEAQLDKSGLPSDRFFAERPEGSVSTLKIQRTQQEDSAVYLCASSSDDRLSTDTQYFGPGTRLTVL.

This clonotype has at least ten counts. The V and J genes are TRBV4-2 and TRBJ2-1, with 13 bases matching TRBD2. V lost 3 bases, J lost 11 bases, and 13 bases stayed unmatched. This CDR3 region has 17 residues. Germline V gene sequence: CDR1 LGHNA, CDR2 YNFKEQ. As DNA, the CDR3 is TGTGCCAGCAGCCACCTCCCCGGGACTAGCGGGGAGCCTAAGCAGTTCTTC. This translates into CASSHLPGTSGEPKQFF.

This clonotype was counted only a few times. This sequence joins TRBV14 and TRBJ1-1, with a tentative D call TRBD1 (5 bases). The germline CDR1 and CDR2 sequences are SGHDN and FVKESK. The ends were cut back, 4 bases at V and 5 bases at J, with 14 bases in the middle. The CDR3 is made up of 14 amino acids. The CDR3 nucleotides read TGTGCCAGCAGCCGCCAGTTGGGGGAGACTGAAGCTTTCTTT. Translated, it gives CASSRQLGETEAFF.

This clonotype was detected ten times or more. The V call is TRBV29-1, the J call TRBJ2-3, with D maybe TRBD2 (5 bases). Germline CDR1 reads SQVTM; CDR2 reads ANQGSEA. V was clipped by 6 bases and J by 3 bases, with 13 bases between them. This CDR3 is 13 amino acids long. The CDR3, as DNA: TGCAGCGTCGGACTTGCCCTGACAGATACGCAGTATTTT. As protein: CSVGLALTDTQYF.

This chain joins TRBV15 and TRBJ1-2; 8 bases map to TRBD1. The CDR3 totals 16 residues. V lost 2 bases, J lost 4 bases, and 9 bases stayed unmatched. Germline V gene data show CDR1 as LNHNV and CDR2 as YYDKDF (reference sequence). The CDR3 region is CATSRTRTGLGYGYTF. CDR3 DNA: TGTGCCACCAGCAGAACCCGGACAGGGTTGGGCTATGGCTACACCTTC.

This clonotype was seen many times. The rearrangement links TRBV7-2 to TRBJ2-4; maybe TRBD1 (6 bases). Germline values: CDR1 SGHTA, CDR2 FQGNSA. The V end was cut by 5 bases, the J end by 9 bases, with 17 bases between. This CDR3 comprises 14 residues. CDR3 sequence (DNA): TGTGCCAGCAGCCCAAGACAGGTTTTGGCCATTCAGTACTTC. It yields the protein CASSPRQVLAIQYF. Full variable domain (outside the CDR3, taken from reference TRBV7-2 and TRBJ2-4): GAGVSQSPSNKVTEKGKDVELRCDPISGHTALYWYRQSLGQGLEFLIYFQGNSAPDKSGLPSDRFSAERTGGSVSTLTIQRTQQEDSAVYLCASSPRQVLAIQYFGAGTRLSVL.

This sequence joins TRBV5-1 and TRBJ2-6; TRBD1 agrees at 11 bases. V gave up 3 bases and J gave up 3 bases; unmatched junction bases: 11. The CDR3 is 19 residues long. Germline lookup yields CDR1 SGHRS and CDR2 YFSETQ. The CDR3 nucleotides read TGCGCCAGCAGCTCATTAATGGACAGGGGGCCAGGTGGGGCCAACGTCCTGACTTTC. Encoded protein: CASSSLMDRGPGGANVLTF.

There are many counts of this clonotype. V and J are TRBV20-1 and TRBJ1-1; 7 nucleotides match TRBD1. V gave up 7 bases and J gave up 6 bases; unmatched junction bases: 8. This CDR3 comprises 12 residues. CDR1 and CDR2 from the germline V gene are DFQATT and SNEGSKA (reference sequence). CDR3 bases: TGCAGTGTCGTACAGGGGAGAGCTGAAGCTTTCTTT. Encoded protein: CSVVQGRAEAFF.

At least ten counts were recorded for this clonotype. The chain uses TRBV5-1 and TRBJ2-2; D perhaps matches TRBD2 (6 bases). The length of the CDR3 is 16 residues. The V gene lost 1 base and the J gene lost 1 base, with 11 bases spanning the gap. Germline CDR1 is SGHRS and CDR2 is YFSETQ. CDR3 nucleotide sequence: TGCGCCAGCAGCTTGCGGAGTAGCGGGAACACCGGGGAGCTGTTTTTT. As protein: CASSLRSSGNTGELFF.

In its sample, this clonotype was seen many times. The chain couples TRBV7-2 to TRBJ2-1; perhaps TRBD2 as D (6 bases). Looked up from germline, CDR1 is SGHTA and CDR2 is FQGNSA. The CDR3 extends over 13 amino acids. Trimming removed 6 bases at V and 9 bases at J, with 15 bases between. For the CDR3, the DNA is TGTGCCAGCAGACCAACACTAGCAGCTGAGCAGTTCTTC. Amino acids: CASRPTLAAEQFF.

DNA of the CDR3: TGTGCCAGCAGCCCCTTTTTGGGGACAGCAACTAATGAAAAACTGTTTTTT. This sequence encodes CASSPFLGTATNEKLFF. The chain joins TRBV5-5 to TRBJ1-4; TRBD1 aligns across 7 bases. Germline V gene lookup returns CDR1 SGHKS and CDR2 YYEKEE (reference sequence). CDR3 length equals 17 residues. V shed 4 bases and J 0 bases; nucleotides not matched to a gene: 9.

As concerns this clonotype: A much more abundant neighbour one base away suggests this may be a read error. The chain's CDR3 is CAGSPRQGGAYEQYF. CDR3 DNA: TGTGCCGGCAGCCCTCGACAGGGGGGGGCCTACGAGCAGTACTTC. The chain uses TRBV7-6 and TRBJ2-7; TRBD1 matches 9 bases. The CDR3 sequence is 15 residues long. The germline CDR1 and CDR2 sequences are SGHVS and FNYEAQ. Looking up the rest from reference TRBV7-6 and TRBJ2-7 gives the full variable domain: GAGVSQSPRYKVTKRGQDVALRCDPISGHVSLYWYRQALGQGPEFLTYFNYEAQQDKSGLPNDRFSAERPEGSISTLTIQRTEQRDSAMYRCAGSPRQGGAYEQYFGPGTRLTVT.

This clonotype has a count of ten or more. The chain recombines TRBV20-1 with TRBJ2-3; D unclear. The CDR3 loop spans 20 amino acids. Trimming removed 1 base at V and 0 bases at J, with 26 bases between. Germline V CDR1 and CDR2: DFQATT, SNEGSKA (reference sequence). The CDR3 spells CSARVWSRLVVPNSTDTQYF. For the CDR3, the DNA is TGCAGTGCTAGAGTTTGGAGCCGTCTAGTAGTCCCAAATAGCACAGATACGCAGTATTTT.

The chain is built from TRBV6-1 and TRBJ2-1; D is perhaps TRBD2 (5 bases). The V end was cut by 6 bases, the J end by 12 bases, with 21 bases between. Germline assignment: CDR1 MNHNS and CDR2 SASEGT. The CDR3 totals 14 residues. CDR3 amino acids: CASRTNMRVGRQFF. CDR3 in DNA: TGTGCCAGCAGAACAAACATGAGGGTCGGTCGGCAGTTCTTC.

This clonotype was seen at least ten times. This chain links TRBV29-1 with TRBJ2-3, with TRBD1 matching 8 bases. With 7 bases clipped from V and 6 bases from J, the junction kept 12 bases outside the gene matches. The CDR3 sequence is 14 residues long. Germline V lookup: CDR1 SQVTM, CDR2 ANQGSEA. The CDR3 region is CSERTGTISDTQYF. The CDR3, as DNA: TGCAGCGAGCGGACAGGGACCATTTCCGATACGCAGTATTTT.

This clonotype was counted at least ten times. V gene TRBV27 combines with J gene TRBJ2-1; the D gene could be TRBD1 or TRBD2 (6 bases each). The ends were cut back, 2 bases at V and 9 bases at J, with 11 bases in the middle. Per the germline V gene, CDR1 is MNHEY and CDR2 is SMNVEV (reference sequence). The CDR3 covers 13 residues. CDR3 coding DNA: TGTGCCAGCAGTTTAGGGGGGCGAACTGAGCAGTTCTTC. This gives the protein CASSLGGRTEQFF.

This clonotype has a count of ten or more. One junction end disagrees with the germline gene, perhaps due to a read error. This chain uses TRBV7-9 with TRBJ2-1; possible D gene TRBD2, 6 bases. Germline CDR1 is SEHNR and CDR2 is FQNEAQ (reference sequence). There are 14 residues in the CDR3. CDR3 sequence: CASSLAFPVGEQFF. In DNA, the CDR3 is TGTGCCAGCAGCCTAGCGTTCCCTGTCGGTGAGCAGTTCTTC.

J is TRBJ2-1 and V is TRBV5-1; 8 bases are a match to TRBD2. Germline V gives CDR1 SGHRS, CDR2 YFSETQ. CDR3 length equals 17 residues. The ends lost 0 bases at V and 8 bases at J; junction bases unmatched: 13. The CDR3: CASSLAGSGIGFDEQFF. The CDR3 nucleotides read TGCGCCAGCAGCTTGGCGGGTAGCGGGATAGGATTCGATGAGCAGTTCTTC.

This clonotype was observed many times. The V and J genes are TRBV5-1 and TRBJ2-1, with 10 bases identical to TRBD1. V shed 5 bases and J 11 bases; nucleotides not matched to a gene: 13. Germline loops: CDR1 SGHRS, CDR2 YFSETQ. The CDR3 spans 15 residues. CDR3 DNA: TGCGCCAGCAGTACACCGGGACAGGGGACAAGTCAGCAGTTCTTC. It yields the protein CASSTPGQGTSQQFF. The full variable domain, in which reference TRBV5-1 and TRBJ2-1 provide the parts outside the CDR3, is KAGVTQTPRYLIKTRGQQVTLSCSPISGHRSVSWYQQTPGQGLQFLFEYFSETQRNKGNFPGRFSGRQFSNSRSEMNVSTLELGDSALYLCASSTPGQGTSQQFFGPGTRLTVL.

This clonotype has a handful of counts. The V call is TRBV20-1, the J call TRBJ2-1, with 8 nucleotides matching TRBD2. The CDR3 is 15 residues long. With V trimmed by 6 bases and J by 4 bases, 11 bases remained unmatched. The germline CDR1 and CDR2 sequences are DFQATT and SNEGSKA (reference sequence). The CDR3 coding sequence is TGCAGTGCGCTACCCTCGGGACTAGGATACAATGAGCAGTTCTTC. Translated, it gives CSALPSGLGYNEQFF.

The sample holds many counts of this clonotype. This rearrangement joins TRBV5-1 to TRBJ2-1; no clear D. V was clipped by 5 bases and J by 7 bases, with 10 bases between them. Germline loops: CDR1 SGHRS, CDR2 YFSETQ. The CDR3 runs 12 residues. CDR3 amino acids: CASRKDFNEQFF. The CDR3 DNA is TGCGCCAGCAGGAAAGACTTTAATGAGCAGTTCTTC.

This clonotype was recorded a few times. The chain links TRBV23-1 to TRBJ2-7; the match to TRBD2 covers 12 bases. TRBV23-1 has ORF status, its function being uncertain. V gave up 3 bases and J gave up 6 bases; unmatched junction bases: 9. This CDR3 has 16 amino acids. The CDR3 sequence is CASSHLTSGRTCEQYV. CDR3 DNA sequence: TGCGCCAGCAGTCATCTCACTAGCGGGAGGACCTGCGAGCAGTACGTC.

This clonotype was picked up many times. The J gene is TRBJ2-1, the V gene TRBV12-3 or TRBV12-4, with 8 bases fitting TRBD2. V gave up 6 bases and J gave up 3 bases; unmatched junction bases: 4. The CDR3 consists of 14 residues. The chain's CDR3 is CASSIAGNYNEQFF. The CDR3, as DNA: TGTGCCAGCAGCATAGCGGGAAACTACAATGAGCAGTTCTTC.

This clonotype showed up just a few times. The V and J genes are TRBV28 and TRBJ1-1; perhaps TRBD1 as D (5 bases). Germline CDR1 reads MDHEN; CDR2 reads SYDVKM. V was shortened by 6 bases and J by 2 bases, with 16 bases between the two germline ends. The length of the CDR3 is 15 residues. The CDR3 DNA sequence: TGTGCCAGCAGCCTACCCGACAGACTAAACACTGAAGCTTTCTTT. Its protein product is CASSLPDRLNTEAFF.